The 21 T cell receptor beta chains below come from one sample, sequenced in a study of cytomegalovirus exposure and HLA in healthy donors. Clones were read by immunoSEQ multiplex PCR, and TCRdb kept only the in-frame ones, dropping some. Of 190,000 or so clones in the sample, 80% to 85% were seen once. Sequenced material: PBMCs. All receptors come from a young woman in good health and CMV-seropositive.

The V gene is TRBV4-1, the J gene TRBJ2-3, with 10 positions matching TRBD2. Trimming at V came to 4 bases and at J to 3 bases, leaving 7 bases not matched to a gene. Germline CDR1 is MGHRA and CDR2 is YSYEKL. The CDR3 consists of 16 residues. The CDR3 here is CASSRLAGGLTDTQYF. The CDR3 DNA reads TGCGCCAGCAGCCGATTAGCGGGGGGCCTGACAGATACGCAGTATTTT.

The rearrangement joins TRBV5-4 to TRBJ1-2; 7 positions agree with TRBD1. Per germline, CDR1 SGHNT and CDR2 YYREEE (reference sequence). The CDR3 loop spans 17 amino acids. Unmatched junction bases numbered 22, after V lost 7 bases and J lost 7 bases. The CDR3 loop reads CASHGREQGGAGGGYTF. CDR3 coding DNA: TGTGCCAGCCACGGGCGAGAGCAGGGGGGAGCGGGTGGTGGCTACACCTTC. Full variable domain (rest looked up from reference TRBV5-4 and TRBJ1-2): ETGVTQSPTHLIKTRGQQVTLRCSSQSGHNTVSWYQQALGQGPQFIFQYYREEENGRGNFPPRFSGLQFPNYSSELNVNALELDDSALYLCASHGREQGGAGGGYTFGSGTRLTVV.

The CDR3 region is CRAGMVDEQYF. For the CDR3, the DNA is TGCAGGGCCGGGATGGTCGACGAGCAGTACTTC. The rearrangement uses TRBV20-1 and TRBJ2-7, with a tentative D call TRBD2 (5 bases). CDR1 and CDR2 from the germline V gene are DFQATT and SNEGSKA (reference sequence). This CDR3 region has 11 residues.

The V call is TRBV5-1, the J call TRBJ2-1; tentatively, D is TRBD1 (5 bases). V shed 4 bases and J shed 8 bases, with 13 bases lying between them. The germline V gene encodes CDR1 SGHRS and CDR2 YFSETQ. The CDR3 is 13 amino acids. CDR3 region: CASSPNWGDEQFF. CDR3 sequence (DNA): TGCGCCAGCAGCCCTAATTGGGGCGATGAGCAGTTCTTC.

This clone was detected only once. The chain has TRBV5-4 and TRBJ1-1; D remains unclear. The germline V and J ends were trimmed by 4 bases and 4 bases, with 11 bases remaining between them. Per the germline V gene, CDR1 is SGHNT and CDR2 is YYREEE (reference sequence). The CDR3 has 13 amino acids. CDR3 in amino acids: CASSAKEATEAFF. CDR3 coding DNA: TGTGCCAGCAGCGCTAAGGAGGCCACTGAAGCTTTCTTT.

The CDR3 spells CASRPTGVETQYF. The CDR3 bases are TGTGCCAGCAGGCCTACAGGTGTAGAGACCCAGTACTTC. V is TRBV27 and J is TRBJ2-5; perhaps TRBD1 as D (5 bases). The V gene lost 6 bases and the J gene lost 4 bases, with 12 bases spanning the gap. Germline loops: CDR1 MNHEY, CDR2 SMNVEV (reference sequence). This CDR3 comprises 13 residues.

V gene TRBV27 combines with J gene TRBJ2-2, with D uncertain. Trimming pared 6 bases from V and 2 bases from J, leaving 7 bases between. The CDR3 covers 13 residues. Per the germline V gene, CDR1 is MNHEY and CDR2 is SMNVEV (reference sequence). Here the CDR3 reads CASRTFNTGELFF. The CDR3 DNA reads TGTGCCAGCAGAACTTTTAACACCGGGGAGCTGTTTTTT.

The rearrangement links TRBV27 to TRBJ2-1; 7 bases map to TRBD2. The CDR3 totals 14 residues. The ends lost 2 bases at V and 7 bases at J; junction bases unmatched: 5. CDR1 and CDR2 from the germline V gene are MNHEY and SMNVEV (reference sequence). CDR3 loop: CASSLMGGGNEQFF. The DNA for the CDR3 is TGTGCCAGCAGTTTAATGGGGGGGGGAAATGAGCAGTTCTTC.

The chain combines TRBV29-1 with TRBJ1-1, with TRBD1 as a possible D gene (6 bases). V was trimmed by 4 bases and J by 0 bases, leaving 12 bases between them. Germline loops: CDR1 SQVTM, CDR2 ANQGSEA. The CDR3 is made up of 14 amino acids. The CDR3 bases are TGCAGCGTTGGTAGGGGGGGGTTGAACACTGAAGCTTTCTTT. Its translation is CSVGRGGLNTEAFF.

The chain employs TRBV7-9 and TRBJ1-5; 7 bases line up with TRBD1. Germline trimming cut 5 bases from V and 4 bases from J; bases unmatched to any gene: 11. CDR1 and CDR2 from the germline V gene are SEHNR and FQNEAQ (reference sequence). This CDR3 comprises 16 residues. The DNA for the CDR3 is TGTGCCAGCAGCGAAGGGACAGTTGGGGGTAATCAGCCCCAGCATTTT. This codes for CASSEGTVGGNQPQHF.

The chain joins TRBV7-8 to TRBJ2-5, with a weak D call TRBD2 (6 bases). Germline CDR1 SGHVS, CDR2 FQNEAQ. The CDR3 sequence is 14 residues long. Trimming took 5 bases from V and 7 from J, leaving 17 bases between them. The CDR3 here is CASSVAGTGVTQYF. The CDR3 DNA follows: TGTGCCAGCAGCGTTGCGGGGACTGGTGTGACCCAGTACTTC.

V and J are TRBV10-3 and TRBJ2-2; D possibly corresponds to TRBD1 (6 bases). The CDR3 runs 15 residues. Germline V gene sequence: CDR1 ENHRY, CDR2 SYGVKD. V was pared by 2 bases and J by 3 bases, with 10 bases between. CDR3 in amino acids: CAISETQGDTGELFF. In DNA form, the CDR3 reads TGTGCCATCAGTGAGACACAGGGAGACACCGGGGAGCTGTTTTTT.

V gene TRBV7-8 combines with J gene TRBJ2-2, with 8 bases aligning to TRBD2. Germline values: CDR1 SGHVS, CDR2 FQNEAQ. Trimming took 5 bases from V and 0 from J; bases not matched to a gene: 11. This CDR3 has 18 residues. The CDR3 DNA follows: TGTGCCAGCAGCCGAAAACCGCGGGGGGCCCCGAACACCGGGGAGCTGTTTTTT. It is translated as CASSRKPRGAPNTGELFF.

This clone was observed a handful of times. The chain joins TRBV25-1 to TRBJ1-1; D is ambiguous. This CDR3 is 11 amino acids long. CDR1 is MGHDK and CDR2 is SYGVNS in the germline V gene. V lost 7 bases and J 5 bases, leaving 8 bases between the germline ends. CDR3 sequence: CASIARTEAFF. In DNA, the CDR3 is TGTGCCAGCATAGCCCGGACTGAAGCTTTCTTT.

This rearrangement joins TRBV4-1 to TRBJ2-7, with D possibly TRBD1 on 6 matching bases. The ends were cut back, 0 bases at V and 0 bases at J, with 9 bases in the middle. Germline loops: CDR1 MGHRA, CDR2 YSYEKL. CDR3 length: 15 residues. The CDR3 region is CASSQEADSSYEQYF. DNA for the CDR3: TGCGCCAGCAGCCAAGAGGCGGACAGCTCCTACGAGCAGTACTTC.

This chain uses TRBV9 with TRBJ1-2; D is possibly TRBD1 (5 bases). The CDR3 consists of 15 residues. The V and J ends lost 0 bases and 4 bases respectively, with 13 bases between them. In germline, CDR1 is SGDLS, CDR2 YYNGEE. The CDR3 DNA reads TGTGCCAGCAGCGTAGGGGGCCTGACAGCCTATGGCTACACCTTC. Translated: CASSVGGLTAYGYTF.

This chain joins TRBV10-3 and TRBJ2-7; perhaps TRBD2 as D (5 bases). In germline, CDR1 is ENHRY, CDR2 SYGVKD. Between the trimmed V and J ends, which lost 7 bases and 2 bases, there was a span of 21 bases. This CDR3 contains 16 residues. CDR3 in amino acids: CAIKAVGSGDPYEQYF. Here the CDR3 DNA reads TGTGCCATCAAGGCGGTTGGGAGCGGAGATCCCTACGAGCAGTACTTC.

The DNA of the CDR3 is TGTGCCAGCAGATCACAGGGTAAAGATGGAAACACCATATATTTT. Translated: CASRSQGKDGNTIYF. V usage is TRBV4-2 and J usage is TRBJ1-3, with a tentative D call TRBD1 (6 bases). V was pared by 6 bases and J by 3 bases, with 15 bases between. Per germline, CDR1 LGHNA and CDR2 YNFKEQ. The CDR3 runs to 15 residues.

CDR3 nucleotides: TGTGCCAGCAGCGCTACAGGGGGCGGGTATGAGCCCCAGCATTTT. Protein: CASSATGGGYEPQHF. The V call is TRBV9, the J call TRBJ1-5; TRBD1 matches at 9 bases. From germline, CDR1 is SGDLS and CDR2 YYNGEE. This CDR3 contains 15 residues. V was pared by 3 bases and J by 8 bases, with 9 bases of the junction left unmatched.

The CDR3 here is CASSDGRGEAFF. CDR3 DNA: TGCGCCAGCAGTGATGGCAGGGGTGAAGCTTTCTTT. The gene calls are TRBV10-2 and TRBJ1-1, with D possibly being TRBD1 (6 bases). V was trimmed by 3 bases and J by 7 bases, leaving 9 bases between them. The germline CDR1 and CDR2 sequences are WSHSY and SAAADI. CDR3 length: 12 residues.

This chain connects TRBV14 to TRBJ1-6; D is undetermined. Germline loops: CDR1 SGHDN, CDR2 FVKESK. This CDR3 is built from 13 residues. V gave up 1 base and J gave up 9 bases, with 7 bases separating them. The CDR3 protein is CASSQVDFSPLHF. CDR3 in DNA: TGTGCCAGCAGCCAAGTAGATTTTTCACCCCTCCACTTT.